The T cell receptor beta chain under discussion was sequenced for a study of PD-1 blockade in classical Hodgkin lymphoma. Study conclusions and caveats: The study reported lower baseline TCR diversity in newly diagnosed patients than in healthy donors. Repertoire difference causes, possibly disease activity or prior therapy, remain undefined.

A word on this clone: Antigen: not known.

Profiling relied on immunoSEQ multiplex PCR, and the TCRdb table lists in-frame clones only, not all of them. The sample lists around 16,000 clones; about 82% were seen once. Time point indicated: newly diagnosed, previously untreated cHL patient sample. CD4+ T cells were purified from thawed PBMCs by magnetic negative selection. PBMCs from patients with newly diagnosed, untreated classical Hodgkin lymphoma served as a comparison group for the relapsed/refractory trial patients. V was pared by 2 bases and J by 0 bases, with 14 bases between. Germline V CDR1 and CDR2: SEHNR, FQNEAQ (reference sequence). This CDR3 is built from 17 residues.

This receptor was identified in a human donor with classical Hodgkin lymphoma. Material: CD4+ T cells from blood. The J gene is TRBJ2-1, the V gene TRBV7-9; the D gene is possibly TRBD2 (5 bases). The CDR3 sequence is CASSLYPSPSSYNEQFF. The CDR3 region has the DNA TGTGCCAGCAGCTTATACCCTAGCCCAAGCTCCTACAATGAGCAGTTCTTC.